The 2 T cell receptor beta chains given below trace back to one sample, sequenced in a study of T-cell reconstitution after alpha-beta-depleted transplantation in children. This sample's TCRbeta library carried unique molecular identifier barcodes. Each CDR3 protein is one row after TCRdb ran MiXCR on the PCR reads. This sample carries tens of thousands of distinct CDR3 sequences, 5.5% to 7.5% of them seen once, and the ten largest clones take over 30%. This specimen consisted of PBMCs, mostly from graft donor cells, obtained 60 days after TCRalphabeta/CD19-depleted stem cell transplant. These receptors were collected from a female patient aged 2 to 10 who had a stem cell transplant for aplastic anemia, so the T cells may come from the graft donor.

The rearrangement uses TRBV5-4 and TRBJ2-7; 10 bases align to TRBD2. The CDR3 extends over 15 amino acids. Germline V gene lookup returns CDR1 SGHNT and CDR2 YYREEE (reference sequence). The V segment lost 4 bases and the J segment 4 bases; nucleotides outside the gene matches: 8. DNA of the CDR3: TGTGCCAGCAGCCCACTAGCGGGGAGGGGGTACGAGCAGTACTTC. Its protein is CASSPLAGRGYEQYF. The entire variable domain, with the rest obtained from reference TRBV5-4 and TRBJ2-7, is as follows: ETGVTQSPTHLIKTRGQQVTLRCSSQSGHNTVSWYQQALGQGPQFIFQYYREEENGRGNFPPRFSGLQFPNYSSELNVNALELDDSALYLCASSPLAGRGYEQYFGPGTRLTVT.

This clonotype was observed at least ten times. The chain links TRBV4-2 to TRBJ2-1; D call uncertain. Trimming cost V 0 bases and J 9 bases, with 9 bases left between them. In germline, CDR1 is LGHNA, CDR2 YNFKEQ. The CDR3 length is 13 residues. CDR3 nucleotides: TGTGCCAGCAGCCAAGATGGGCCGGGTGAGCAGTTCTTC. Translating gives CASSQDGPGEQFF.